This TCR beta chain was documented in a study of T cell repertoires in cytomegalovirus infection. One entry per CDR3 protein, called by TCRdb with MiXCR from the reads. This table has approximately 630,000 distinct CDR3 sequences, 20% to 25% appearing once. The CDR3 totals 12 residues. Germline CDR1 SNHLY, CDR2 FYNNEI. V was shortened by 9 bases and J by 5 bases, with 12 bases between the two germline ends. The rearrangement joins TRBV2 to TRBJ2-3; no clear D gene. Sequencing was performed on CD8+ T cells from PBMCs. The receptor's source is a human donor in good health (CMV status not recorded). Some clones in this sample may be carry-over from other donors' samples. This CDR3 reads CASLGGGDTQYF. For the CDR3, the DNA is TGTGCCAGTCTTGGCGGCGGAGATACGCAGTATTTT.